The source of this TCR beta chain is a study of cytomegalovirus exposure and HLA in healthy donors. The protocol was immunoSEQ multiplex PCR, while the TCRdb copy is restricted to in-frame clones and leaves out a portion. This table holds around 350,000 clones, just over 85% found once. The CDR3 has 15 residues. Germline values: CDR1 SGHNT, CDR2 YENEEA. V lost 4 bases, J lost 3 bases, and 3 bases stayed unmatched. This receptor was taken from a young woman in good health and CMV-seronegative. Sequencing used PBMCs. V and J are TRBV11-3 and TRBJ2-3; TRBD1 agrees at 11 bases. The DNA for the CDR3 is TGTGCCAGCAGCTCGGACAGGGGGCGGACAGATACGCAGTATTTT. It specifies CASSSDRGRTDTQYF.